Shown below are 18 T cell receptor beta chains from a single sample sequenced in a study of shared clonotypes between healthy human individuals. Here immunoSEQ multiplex PCR was the method, and the copy in TCRdb shows in-frame clones only, minus some. Of 2 million to 2.5 million clones in the sample, around 95% were seen once. Sequenced input: naive CD4+ T cells sorted from blood. Subset given: CD45RA+ positively selected. The source of these receptors is a man younger than 35 in good health.

The V and J genes are TRBV9 and TRBJ2-5; TRBD2 matches 13 bases. Unmatched junction bases numbered 10, after V lost 4 bases and J lost 1 base. Germline V gene data show CDR1 as SGDLS and CDR2 as YYNGEE. The CDR3 runs 18 residues. Here the CDR3 DNA reads TGTGCCAGCAGCCCCAGACTAGCGGGGGGCCTAGCCCAAGAGACCCAGTACTTC. Protein sequence: CASSPRLAGGLAQETQYF.

This chain links TRBV7-9 with TRBJ1-2, with D unresolved. CDR3 length equals 13 residues. The germline gives CDR1 SEHNR, CDR2 FQNEAQ (reference sequence). V lost 1 base and J 8 bases, leaving 11 bases between the germline ends. The CDR3 loop is CASSLEAVGGYTF. CDR3 DNA sequence: TGTGCCAGCAGCTTAGAGGCGGTGGGCGGCTACACCTTC. Full variable domain (remainder filled in from reference TRBV7-9 and TRBJ1-2): DTGVSQNPRHKITKRGQNVTFRCDPISEHNRLYWYRQTLGQGPEFLTYFQNEAQLEKSRLLSDRFSAERPKGSFSTLEIQRTEQGDSAMYLCASSLEAVGGYTFGSGTRLTVV.

This chain connects TRBV10-2 to TRBJ2-2; 9 bases fit TRBD2. Germline trimming cut 7 bases from V and 2 bases from J; bases unmatched to any gene: 5. Germline V lookup: CDR1 WSHSY, CDR2 SAAADI. The CDR3 runs to 15 residues. CDR3 region: CASNLAGANTGELFF. CDR3 nucleotide sequence: TGCGCCAGCAACTTAGCGGGGGCCAACACCGGGGAGCTGTTTTTT.

The CDR3 protein is CASSLTSGGKNTQYF. For the CDR3, the DNA is TGTGCCAGCAGTTTAACTAGCGGGGGTAAGAATACGCAGTATTTT. This chain links TRBV28 with TRBJ2-3; 11 positions match TRBD2. The germline V gene encodes CDR1 MDHEN and CDR2 SYDVKM. The CDR3 length is 15 residues. Losses at the gene ends were 2 bases for V and 7 bases for J; bases not matched to a gene: 5.

On this clone itself: The same CDR3 arises from other DNA sequences in this sample as well. The V gene is TRBV6-5, the J gene TRBJ1-5; 8 positions match TRBD1. V lost 6 bases and J lost 7; bases outside the gene matches: 5. This CDR3 has 13 residues. The germline V gene encodes CDR1 MNHEY and CDR2 SVGAGI. The CDR3 sequence: CASRSDRGQPQHF. DNA of the CDR3: TGTGCCAGCAGAAGTGACAGGGGCCAGCCCCAGCATTTT.

V gene TRBV6-5 combines with J gene TRBJ2-7; maybe TRBD2 (7 bases). V lost 3 bases and J 2 bases, leaving 11 bases between the germline ends. Looked up from germline, CDR1 is MNHEY and CDR2 is SVGAGI. CDR3 length equals 14 residues. CDR3 nucleotide sequence: TGTGCCAGCAGTTATGCGGGGGCGACCTACGAGCAGTACTTC. It is translated as CASSYAGATYEQYF.

The chain is built from TRBV6-5 and TRBJ1-4, with TRBD1 matching over 9 bases. CDR3 length: 15 residues. Germline V gene data show CDR1 as MNHEY and CDR2 as SVGAGI. Germline trimming cut 0 bases from V and 6 bases from J; bases unmatched to any gene: 2. CDR3 sequence reads: CASSYSGTGHEKLFF. CDR3 DNA sequence: TGTGCCAGCAGTTACTCCGGGACAGGGCATGAAAAACTGTTTTTT.

The CDR3 protein is CASSPDRVNQPQHF. The CDR3 region has the DNA TGTGCCAGCAGCCCGGACAGGGTCAATCAGCCCCAGCATTTT. The chain joins TRBV7-9 to TRBJ1-5; 8 nucleotides line up with TRBD1. This CDR3 has 14 residues. V dropped 5 bases and J dropped 3; count of bases not matched to a gene: 3. Germline V gene data show CDR1 as SEHNR and CDR2 as FQNEAQ (reference sequence).

The CDR3 loop is CASTPSGNTIYF. The CDR3 DNA is TGTGCCAGTACCCCATCTGGAAACACCATATATTTT. The chain combines TRBV19 with TRBJ1-3; D is unresolved. This CDR3 is 12 amino acids long. CDR1 and CDR2 from the germline V gene are LNHDA and SQIVND (reference sequence). Trimming took 7 bases from V and 1 from J, leaving 5 bases between them.

This chain links TRBV2 with TRBJ2-1; 9 bases align to TRBD2. Germline V gene data show CDR1 as SNHLY and CDR2 as FYNNEI. V shed 6 bases, J shed 8 bases, and the junction held 8 bases outside the gene matches. The CDR3 is made up of 14 amino acids. CDR3: CASRLAGVRDEQFF. The CDR3, as DNA: TGTGCCAGCAGGTTAGCGGGAGTTAGGGATGAGCAGTTCTTC.

Turning to this clone: Other DNA sequences in this sample translate to the same CDR3. V gene TRBV5-1 combines with J gene TRBJ2-5; 7 bases are shared with TRBD1. The germline gives CDR1 SGHRS, CDR2 YFSETQ. V lost 0 bases, J lost 4 bases, and 3 bases stayed unmatched. This CDR3 is built from 14 residues. The CDR3 here is CASSLEGARETQYF. CDR3 bases: TGCGCCAGCAGCTTGGAGGGGGCCCGAGAGACCCAGTACTTC.

This clone came up a few times. This chain joins TRBV30 and TRBJ1-1; 7 bases line up with TRBD1. Germline CDR1 and CDR2: GTSNPN and SVGIG (reference sequence). J gave up 0 bases and V 4 bases, and 5 bases lay outside the gene matches. This CDR3 is 14 amino acids long. The CDR3 protein is CAWTQDRMNTEAFF. The CDR3 nucleotides are TGTGCCTGGACCCAGGACAGGATGAACACTGAAGCTTTCTTT.

This clone was seen once. The gene calls are TRBV7-2 and TRBJ2-3; 12 bases map to TRBD1. Germline values: CDR1 SGHTA, CDR2 FQGNSA. V gave up 4 bases and J gave up 4 bases; unmatched junction bases: 6. The CDR3 is 16 residues long. The CDR3 loop reads CASSSGTGGFSDTQYF. Here the CDR3 DNA reads TGTGCCAGCAGCTCCGGGACAGGGGGCTTTTCAGATACGCAGTATTTT.

This clone was recorded once. The V and J genes are TRBV6-1 and TRBJ2-7; 10 bases fit TRBD1. This CDR3 is built from 15 residues. V shed 7 bases, J shed 0 bases, and the junction held 6 bases outside the gene matches. CDR1 MNHNS and CDR2 SASEGT come from the germline V gene. The CDR3 sequence is CASIPGQGRSYEQYF. CDR3 bases: TGTGCCAGCATCCCGGGACAGGGGCGCTCCTACGAGCAGTACTTC.

The chain is built from TRBV18 and TRBJ2-2; D gene uncertain. V was pared by 4 bases and J by 3 bases, with 12 bases between. The germline CDR1 and CDR2 sequences are KGHSH and LQKENI. This CDR3 region has 15 residues. CDR3 DNA sequence: TGTGCCAGCTCACAAATAAGGGCGGACACCGGGGAGCTGTTTTTT. This sequence encodes CASSQIRADTGELFF. The full variable domain, completed using reference TRBV18 and TRBJ2-2, is NAGVMQNPRHLVRRRGQEARLRCSPMKGHSHVYWYRQLPEEGLKFMVYLQKENIIDESGMPKERFSAEFPKEGPSILRIQQVVRGDSAAYFCASSQIRADTGELFFGEGSRLTVL.

The chain combines TRBV5-1 with TRBJ1-5; D is perhaps TRBD1 (6 bases). The CDR3 has 16 residues. V dropped 4 bases and J dropped 10 bases, with 24 bases sitting between them. Germline loops: CDR1 SGHRS, CDR2 YFSETQ. CDR3 region: CASSQYPQGNQSPQHF. Written as DNA, the CDR3 is TGCGCCAGCAGCCAGTATCCACAGGGTAATCAGTCACCCCAGCATTTT. Complete variable domain (other parts from reference TRBV5-1 and TRBJ1-5): KAGVTQTPRYLIKTRGQQVTLSCSPISGHRSVSWYQQTPGQGLQFLFEYFSETQRNKGNFPGRFSGRQFSNSRSEMNVSTLELGDSALYLCASSQYPQGNQSPQHFGDGTRLSIL.

The table lists this clone with a count of one. The genes are TRBV5-8 and TRBJ2-4, with 9 positions matching TRBD1. Germline V CDR1 and CDR2: SGHTS, YDEGEE. After removal of 3 bases from V and 8 bases from J, the junction contained 6 bases not matched to a gene. The length of the CDR3 is 14 residues. The DNA for the CDR3 is TGTGCCAGCAGCTCTGGACAGGGGCTTGACATTCAGTACTTC. Protein sequence: CASSSGQGLDIQYF. The whole variable domain, remainder taken from reference TRBV5-8 and TRBJ2-4, is EAGVTQSPTHLIKTRGQQATLRCSPISGHTSVYWYQQALGLGLQFLLWYDEGEERNRGNFPPRFSGRQFPNYSSELNVNALELEDSALYLCASSSGQGLDIQYFGAGTRLSVL.

The chain joins TRBV23-1 to TRBJ1-1; D gene unclear. TRBV23-1 is recorded as an ORF, its role being uncertain. V dropped 7 bases and J dropped 5 bases, with 14 bases sitting between them. The CDR3 runs 13 residues. The DNA for the CDR3 is TGCGCCAGCACATCCCTGGGTTTTACTGAAGCTTTCTTT. It specifies CASTSLGFTEAFF.